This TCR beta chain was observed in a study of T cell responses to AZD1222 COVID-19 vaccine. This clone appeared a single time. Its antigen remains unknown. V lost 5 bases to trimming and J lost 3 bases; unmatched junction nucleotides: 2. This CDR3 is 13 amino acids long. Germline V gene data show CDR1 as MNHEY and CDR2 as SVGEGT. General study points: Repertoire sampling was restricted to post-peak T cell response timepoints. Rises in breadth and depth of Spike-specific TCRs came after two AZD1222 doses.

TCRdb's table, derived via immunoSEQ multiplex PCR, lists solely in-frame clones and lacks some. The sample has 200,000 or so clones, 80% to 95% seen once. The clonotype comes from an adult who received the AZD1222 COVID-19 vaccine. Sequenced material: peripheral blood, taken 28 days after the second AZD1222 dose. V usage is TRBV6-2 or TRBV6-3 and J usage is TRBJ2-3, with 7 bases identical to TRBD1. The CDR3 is CASSRQGTDTQYF. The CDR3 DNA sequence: TGTGCCAGCAGTCGACAGGGTACAGATACGCAGTATTTT.